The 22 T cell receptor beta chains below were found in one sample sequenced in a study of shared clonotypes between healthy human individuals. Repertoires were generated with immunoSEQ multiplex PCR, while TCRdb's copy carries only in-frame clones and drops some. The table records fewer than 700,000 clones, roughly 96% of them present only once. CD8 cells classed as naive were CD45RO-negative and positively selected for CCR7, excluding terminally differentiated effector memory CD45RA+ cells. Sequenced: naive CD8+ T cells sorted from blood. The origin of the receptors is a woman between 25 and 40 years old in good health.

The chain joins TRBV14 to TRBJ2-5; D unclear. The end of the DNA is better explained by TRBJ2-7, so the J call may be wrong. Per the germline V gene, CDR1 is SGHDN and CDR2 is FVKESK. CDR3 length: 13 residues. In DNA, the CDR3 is TGTGCCAGCAGCCAAGCAGGCTCCTACGAGCAGTACTTC. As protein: CASSQAGSYEQYF.

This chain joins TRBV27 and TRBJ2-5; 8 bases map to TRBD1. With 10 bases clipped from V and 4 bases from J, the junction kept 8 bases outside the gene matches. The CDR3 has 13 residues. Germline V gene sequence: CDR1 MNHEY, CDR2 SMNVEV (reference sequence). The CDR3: CATRGQRSETQYF. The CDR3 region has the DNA TGTGCCACCAGGGGGCAACGCTCAGAGACCCAGTACTTC.

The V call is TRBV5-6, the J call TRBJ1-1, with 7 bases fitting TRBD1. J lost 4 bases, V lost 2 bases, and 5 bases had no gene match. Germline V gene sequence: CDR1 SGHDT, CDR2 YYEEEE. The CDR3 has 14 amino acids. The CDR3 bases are TGTGCCAGCAGCTTAGTAAGGACAGGCACTGAAGCTTTCTTT. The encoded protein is CASSLVRTGTEAFF.

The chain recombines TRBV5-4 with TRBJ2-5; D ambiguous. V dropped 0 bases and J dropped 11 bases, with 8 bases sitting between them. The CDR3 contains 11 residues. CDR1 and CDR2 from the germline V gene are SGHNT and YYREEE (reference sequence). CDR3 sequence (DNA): TGTGCCAGCAGCTTGGAGGCAGAGCAGTACTTC. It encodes CASSLEAEQYF.

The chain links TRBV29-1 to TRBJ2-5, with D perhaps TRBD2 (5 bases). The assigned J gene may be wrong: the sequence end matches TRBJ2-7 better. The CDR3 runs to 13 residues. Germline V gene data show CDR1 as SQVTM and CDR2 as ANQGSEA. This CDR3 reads CSALDGGSYEQYF. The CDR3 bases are TGCAGCGCTCTGGACGGAGGATCCTACGAGCAGTACTTC.

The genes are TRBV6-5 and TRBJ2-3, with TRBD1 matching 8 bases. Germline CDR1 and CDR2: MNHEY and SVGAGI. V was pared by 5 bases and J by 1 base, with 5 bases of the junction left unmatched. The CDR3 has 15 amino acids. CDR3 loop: CASSGDRGGTDTQYF. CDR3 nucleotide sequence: TGTGCCAGCAGTGGCGACAGGGGAGGCACAGATACGCAGTATTTT.

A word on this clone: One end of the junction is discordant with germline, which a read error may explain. CDR3: CASSSGTGTYEQHF. In nucleotides, the CDR3 is TGTGCCAGCAGCTCCGGGACAGGGACCTACGAGCAGCACTTC. The rearrangement uses TRBV5-4 and TRBJ2-7, with 9 bases aligning to TRBD1. The CDR3 contains 14 residues. The germline CDR1 and CDR2 sequences are SGHNT and YYREEE (reference sequence).

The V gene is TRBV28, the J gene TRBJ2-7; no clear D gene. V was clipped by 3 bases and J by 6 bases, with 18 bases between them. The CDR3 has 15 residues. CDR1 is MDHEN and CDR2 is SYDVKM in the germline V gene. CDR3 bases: TGTGCCAGCAGTTTGGTGCAGACAATTGAAGGCGAGCAGTACTTC. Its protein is CASSLVQTIEGEQYF.

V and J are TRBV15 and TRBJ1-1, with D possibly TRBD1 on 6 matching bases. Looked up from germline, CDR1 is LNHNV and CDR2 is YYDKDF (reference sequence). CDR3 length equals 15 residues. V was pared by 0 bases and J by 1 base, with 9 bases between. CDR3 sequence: CATSREDSQNTEAFF. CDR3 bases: TGTGCCACCAGCAGAGAGGACAGCCAGAACACTGAAGCTTTCTTT. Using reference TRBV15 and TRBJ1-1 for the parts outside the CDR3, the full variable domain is DAMVIQNPRYQVTQFGKPVTLSCSQTLNHNVMYWYQQKSSQAPKLLFHYYDKDFNNEADTPDNFQSRRPNTSFCFLDIRSPGLGDTAMYLCATSREDSQNTEAFFGQGTRLTVV.

The CDR3 DNA is TGTGCCAGCAGCTTAGGGGCGGGAACCCCTTTTCTTGGCAATGAGCAGTTCTTC. Amino acids: CASSLGAGTPFLGNEQFF. The rearrangement joins TRBV7-8 to TRBJ2-1, with D perhaps matching TRBD2 (6 bases). V was trimmed by 1 base and J by 6 bases, leaving 22 bases between them. In germline, CDR1 is SGHVS, CDR2 FQNEAQ. This CDR3 contains 18 residues.

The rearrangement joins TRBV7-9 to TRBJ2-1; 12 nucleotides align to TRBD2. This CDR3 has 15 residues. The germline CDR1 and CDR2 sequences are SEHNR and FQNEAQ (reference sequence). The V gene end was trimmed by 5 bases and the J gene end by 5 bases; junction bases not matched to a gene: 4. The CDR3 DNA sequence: TGTGCCAGCAGCACGACTAGCGGGAGAAACAATGAGCAGTTCTTC. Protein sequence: CASSTTSGRNNEQFF. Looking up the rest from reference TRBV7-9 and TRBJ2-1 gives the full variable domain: DTGVSQNPRHKITKRGQNVTFRCDPISEHNRLYWYRQTLGQGPEFLTYFQNEAQLEKSRLLSDRFSAERPKGSFSTLEIQRTEQGDSAMYLCASSTTSGRNNEQFFGPGTRLTVL.

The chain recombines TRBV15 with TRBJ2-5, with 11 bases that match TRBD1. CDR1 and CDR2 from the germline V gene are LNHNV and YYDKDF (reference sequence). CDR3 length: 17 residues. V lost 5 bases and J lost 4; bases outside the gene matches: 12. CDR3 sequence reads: CATSGRIGQGAGETQYF. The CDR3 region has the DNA TGTGCCACCAGCGGACGGATCGGACAGGGGGCTGGAGAGACCCAGTACTTC.

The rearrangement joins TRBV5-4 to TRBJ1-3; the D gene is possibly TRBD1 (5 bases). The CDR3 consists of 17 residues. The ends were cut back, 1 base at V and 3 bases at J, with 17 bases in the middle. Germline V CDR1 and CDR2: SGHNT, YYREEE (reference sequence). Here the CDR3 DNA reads TGTGCCAGCAGCTTGTTTGGTGGAGGGGCGCATGGAAACACCATATATTTT. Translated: CASSLFGGGAHGNTIYF.

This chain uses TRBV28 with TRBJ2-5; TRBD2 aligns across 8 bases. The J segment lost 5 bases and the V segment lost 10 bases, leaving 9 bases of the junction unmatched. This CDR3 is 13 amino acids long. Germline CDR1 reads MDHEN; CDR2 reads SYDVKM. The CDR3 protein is CAIRLAGSETQYF. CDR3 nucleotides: TGTGCCATCAGATTAGCGGGATCGGAGACCCAGTACTTC.

The CDR3 coding sequence is TGTGCCAGCAGCTTATTGGCGGGTACTGAGCAGTTCTTC. This encodes CASSLLAGTEQFF. This chain joins TRBV5-4 and TRBJ2-1; maybe TRBD2 (5 bases). Germline loops: CDR1 SGHNT, CDR2 YYREEE (reference sequence). The CDR3 is 13 residues long. V lost 2 bases to trimming and J lost 9 bases, with 12 bases between them.

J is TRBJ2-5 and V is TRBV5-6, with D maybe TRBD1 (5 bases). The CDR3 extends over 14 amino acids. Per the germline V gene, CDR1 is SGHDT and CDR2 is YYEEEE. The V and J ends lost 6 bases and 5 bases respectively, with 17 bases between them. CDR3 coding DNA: TGTGCCAGCAATCCACCGGGCAGGGATGAGACCCAGTACTTC. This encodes CASNPPGRDETQYF.

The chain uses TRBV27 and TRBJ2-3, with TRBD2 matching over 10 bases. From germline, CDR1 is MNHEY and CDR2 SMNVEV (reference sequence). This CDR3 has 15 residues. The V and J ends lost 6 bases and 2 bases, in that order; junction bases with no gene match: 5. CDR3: CASRLAGVTTDTQYF. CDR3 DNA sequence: TGTGCCAGCAGGCTAGCGGGAGTTACCACAGATACGCAGTATTTT.

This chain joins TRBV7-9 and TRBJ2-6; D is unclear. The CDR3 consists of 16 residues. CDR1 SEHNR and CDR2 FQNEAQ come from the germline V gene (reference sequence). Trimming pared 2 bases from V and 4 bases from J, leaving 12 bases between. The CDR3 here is CASSLPVGAGANVLTF. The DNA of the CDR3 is TGTGCCAGCAGCTTACCCGTTGGTGCCGGGGCCAACGTCCTGACTTTC.

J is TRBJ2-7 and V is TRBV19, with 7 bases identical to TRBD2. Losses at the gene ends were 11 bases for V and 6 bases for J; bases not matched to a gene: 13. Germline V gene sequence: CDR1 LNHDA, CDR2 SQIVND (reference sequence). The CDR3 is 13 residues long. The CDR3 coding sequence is TGTGCCTCACTGGCTAGCGGCCCCTTCGAGCAGTACTTC. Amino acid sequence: CASLASGPFEQYF.

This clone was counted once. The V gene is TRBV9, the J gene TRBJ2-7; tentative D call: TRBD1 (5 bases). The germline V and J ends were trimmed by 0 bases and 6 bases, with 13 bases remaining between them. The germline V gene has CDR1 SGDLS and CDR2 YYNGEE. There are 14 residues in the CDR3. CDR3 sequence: CASSVAEQVGEQYF. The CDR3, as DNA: TGTGCCAGCAGCGTAGCAGAACAGGTGGGCGAGCAGTACTTC.

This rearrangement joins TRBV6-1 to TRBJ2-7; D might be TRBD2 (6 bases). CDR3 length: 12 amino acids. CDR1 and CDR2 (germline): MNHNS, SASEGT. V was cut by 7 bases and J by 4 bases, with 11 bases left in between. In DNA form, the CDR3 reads TGTGCCAGCACGGAGGGTGGGTACGAGCAGTACTTC. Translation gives CASTEGGYEQYF.

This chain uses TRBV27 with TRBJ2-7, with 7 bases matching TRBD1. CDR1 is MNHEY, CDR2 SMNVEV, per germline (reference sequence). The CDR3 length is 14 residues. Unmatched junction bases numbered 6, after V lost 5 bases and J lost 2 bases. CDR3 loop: CASSLRDSPYEQYF. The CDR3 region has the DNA TGTGCCAGCAGTCTCCGGGACAGTCCCTACGAGCAGTACTTC.